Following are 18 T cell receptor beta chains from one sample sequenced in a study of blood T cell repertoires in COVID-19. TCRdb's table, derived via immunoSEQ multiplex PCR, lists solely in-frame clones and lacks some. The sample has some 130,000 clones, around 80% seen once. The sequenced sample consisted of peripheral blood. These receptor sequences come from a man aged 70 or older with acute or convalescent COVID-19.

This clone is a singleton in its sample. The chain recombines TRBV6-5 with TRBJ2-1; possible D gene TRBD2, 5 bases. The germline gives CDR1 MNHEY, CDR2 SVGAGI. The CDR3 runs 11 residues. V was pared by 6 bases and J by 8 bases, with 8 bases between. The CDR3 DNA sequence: TGTGCCAGCAGCGGGATGTATGAGCAGTTCTTC. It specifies CASSGMYEQFF.

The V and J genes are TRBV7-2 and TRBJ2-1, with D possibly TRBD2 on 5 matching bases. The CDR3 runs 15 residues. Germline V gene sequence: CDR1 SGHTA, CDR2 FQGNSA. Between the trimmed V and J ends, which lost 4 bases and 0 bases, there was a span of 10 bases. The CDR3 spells CASSSPTSSYNEQFF. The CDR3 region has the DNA TGTGCCAGCAGCTCGCCCACTAGCTCCTACAATGAGCAGTTCTTC.

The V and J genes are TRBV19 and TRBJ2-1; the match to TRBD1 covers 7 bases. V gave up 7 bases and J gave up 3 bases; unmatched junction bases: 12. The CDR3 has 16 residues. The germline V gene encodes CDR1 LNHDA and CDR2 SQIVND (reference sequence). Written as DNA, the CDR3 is TGTGCCAGTAAGGGATCCGGGACAGTAAACTACAATGAGCAGTTCTTC. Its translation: CASKGSGTVNYNEQFF.

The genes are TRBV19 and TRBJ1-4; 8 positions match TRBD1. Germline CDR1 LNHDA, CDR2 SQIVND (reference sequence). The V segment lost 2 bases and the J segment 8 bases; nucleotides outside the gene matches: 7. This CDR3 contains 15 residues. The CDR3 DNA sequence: TGTGCCAGTAGTATACGAGTCAGGGGGCGCGAAAAACTGTTTTTT. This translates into CASSIRVRGREKLFF.

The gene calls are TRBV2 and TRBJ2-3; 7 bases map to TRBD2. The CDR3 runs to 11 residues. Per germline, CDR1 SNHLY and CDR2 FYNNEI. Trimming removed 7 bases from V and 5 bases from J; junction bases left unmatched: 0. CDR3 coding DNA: TGTGCCAGCAAGCGGGAAGATACGCAGTATTTT. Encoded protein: CASKREDTQYF. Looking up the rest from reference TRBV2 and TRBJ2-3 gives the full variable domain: EPEVTQTPSHQVTQMGQEVILRCVPISNHLYFYWYRQILGQKVEFLVSFYNNEISEKSEIFDDQFSVERPDGSNFTLKIRSTKLEDSAMYFCASKREDTQYFGPGTRLTVL.

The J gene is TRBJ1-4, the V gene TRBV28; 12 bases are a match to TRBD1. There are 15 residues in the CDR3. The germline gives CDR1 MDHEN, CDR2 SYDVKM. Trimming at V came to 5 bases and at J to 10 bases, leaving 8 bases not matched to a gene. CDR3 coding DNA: TGTGCCAGCAGTGGGACAGGGGGCTTTTCCGGAAAACTGTTTTTT. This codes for CASSGTGGFSGKLFF.

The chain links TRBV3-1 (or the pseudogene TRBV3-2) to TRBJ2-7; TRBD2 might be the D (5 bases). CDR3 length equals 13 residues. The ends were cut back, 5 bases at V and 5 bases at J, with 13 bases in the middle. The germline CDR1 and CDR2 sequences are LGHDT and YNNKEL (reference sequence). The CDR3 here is CASSTYGINEQYF. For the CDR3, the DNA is TGTGCCAGCAGCACTTACGGGATTAACGAGCAGTACTTC.

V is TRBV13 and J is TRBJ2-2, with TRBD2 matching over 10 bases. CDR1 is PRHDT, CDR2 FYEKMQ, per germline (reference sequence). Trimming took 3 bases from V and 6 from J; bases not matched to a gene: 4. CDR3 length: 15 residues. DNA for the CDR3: TGTGCCAGCAGCTTCCTAGCGGGGGCGGCCGGGGAGCTGTTTTTT. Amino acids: CASSFLAGAAGELFF.

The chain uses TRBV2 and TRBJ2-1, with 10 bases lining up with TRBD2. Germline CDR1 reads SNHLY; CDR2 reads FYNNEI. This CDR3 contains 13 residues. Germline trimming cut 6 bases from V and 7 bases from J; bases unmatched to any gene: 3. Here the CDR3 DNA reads TGTGCCAGCAGGCTAGCGGGGGCGAATGAGCAGTTCTTC. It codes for CASRLAGANEQFF.

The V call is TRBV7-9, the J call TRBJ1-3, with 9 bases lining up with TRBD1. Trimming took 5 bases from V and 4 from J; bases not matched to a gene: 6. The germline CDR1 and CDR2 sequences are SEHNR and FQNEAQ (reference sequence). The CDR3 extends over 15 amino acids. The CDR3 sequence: CASSLQGASGNTIYF. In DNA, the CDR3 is TGTGCCAGCAGCCTACAGGGGGCATCGGGAAACACCATATATTTT.

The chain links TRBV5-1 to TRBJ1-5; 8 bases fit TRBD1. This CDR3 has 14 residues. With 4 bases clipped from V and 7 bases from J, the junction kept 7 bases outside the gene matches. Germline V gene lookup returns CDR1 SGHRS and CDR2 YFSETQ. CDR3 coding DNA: TGCGCCAGCAGCCAAAGGACAGGGAGGCAGCCCCAGCATTTT. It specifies CASSQRTGRQPQHF.

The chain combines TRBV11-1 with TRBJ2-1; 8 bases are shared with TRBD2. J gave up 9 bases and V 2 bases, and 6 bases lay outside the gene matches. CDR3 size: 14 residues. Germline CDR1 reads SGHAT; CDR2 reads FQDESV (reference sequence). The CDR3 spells CASSLRRGVIEQFF. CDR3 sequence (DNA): TGTGCCAGCAGCTTACGGCGGGGGGTAATTGAGCAGTTCTTC.

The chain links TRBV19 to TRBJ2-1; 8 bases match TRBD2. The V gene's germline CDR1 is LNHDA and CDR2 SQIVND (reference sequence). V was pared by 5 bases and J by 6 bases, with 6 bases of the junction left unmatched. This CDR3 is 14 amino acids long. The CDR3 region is CASSGGGRGNEQFF. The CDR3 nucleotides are TGTGCCAGTAGTGGCGGGGGGCGGGGCAATGAGCAGTTCTTC.

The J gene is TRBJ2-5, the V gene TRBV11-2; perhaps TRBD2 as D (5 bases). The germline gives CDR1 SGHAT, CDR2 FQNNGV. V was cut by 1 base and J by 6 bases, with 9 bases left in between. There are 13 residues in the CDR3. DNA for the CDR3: TGTGCCAGCAGCTTAGCGGGAACGCAGACCCAGTACTTC. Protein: CASSLAGTQTQYF.

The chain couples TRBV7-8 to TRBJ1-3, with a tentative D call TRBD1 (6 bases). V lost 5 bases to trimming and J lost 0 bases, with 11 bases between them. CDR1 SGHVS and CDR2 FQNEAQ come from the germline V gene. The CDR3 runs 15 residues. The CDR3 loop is CASSTLRGSGNTIYF. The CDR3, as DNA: TGTGCCAGCAGCACTCTCAGGGGCTCTGGAAACACCATATATTTT.

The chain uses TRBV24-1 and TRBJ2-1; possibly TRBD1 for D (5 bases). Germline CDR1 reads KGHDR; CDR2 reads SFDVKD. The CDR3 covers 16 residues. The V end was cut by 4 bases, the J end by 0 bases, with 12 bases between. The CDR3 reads CATSDATGFSYNEQFF. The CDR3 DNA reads TGTGCCACCAGTGACGCTACAGGTTTCTCCTACAATGAGCAGTTCTTC.

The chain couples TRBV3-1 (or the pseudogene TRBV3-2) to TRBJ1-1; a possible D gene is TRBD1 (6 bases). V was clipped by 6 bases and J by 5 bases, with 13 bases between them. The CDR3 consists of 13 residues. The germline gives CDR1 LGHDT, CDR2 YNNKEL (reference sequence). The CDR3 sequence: CASRTGKATEAFF. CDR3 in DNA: TGTGCCAGCAGAACAGGGAAGGCGACTGAAGCTTTCTTT.

The CDR3 bases are TGTGCCAGCTCGCCTGGACTAAAAGAGACCCAGTACTTC. Encoded protein: CASSPGLKETQYF. The V call is TRBV18, the J call TRBJ2-5, with a tentative D call TRBD2 (6 bases). Trimming removed 6 bases at V and 3 bases at J, with 11 bases between. Per the germline V gene, CDR1 is KGHSH and CDR2 is LQKENI. The CDR3 has 13 residues.